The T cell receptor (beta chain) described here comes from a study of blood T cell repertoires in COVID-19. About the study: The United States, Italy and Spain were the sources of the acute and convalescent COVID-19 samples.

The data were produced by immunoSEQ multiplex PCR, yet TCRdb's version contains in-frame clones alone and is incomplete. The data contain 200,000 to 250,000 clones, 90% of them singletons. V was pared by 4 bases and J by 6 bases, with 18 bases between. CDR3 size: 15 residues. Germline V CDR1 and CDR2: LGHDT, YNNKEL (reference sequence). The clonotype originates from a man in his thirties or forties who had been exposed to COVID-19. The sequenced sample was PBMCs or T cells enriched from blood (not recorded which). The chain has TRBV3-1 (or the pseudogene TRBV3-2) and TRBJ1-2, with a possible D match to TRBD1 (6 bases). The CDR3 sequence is CASSLPVGGRHGYTF. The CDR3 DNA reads TGTGCCAGCAGCCTCCCCGTCGGGGGGCGTCATGGCTACACCTTC.